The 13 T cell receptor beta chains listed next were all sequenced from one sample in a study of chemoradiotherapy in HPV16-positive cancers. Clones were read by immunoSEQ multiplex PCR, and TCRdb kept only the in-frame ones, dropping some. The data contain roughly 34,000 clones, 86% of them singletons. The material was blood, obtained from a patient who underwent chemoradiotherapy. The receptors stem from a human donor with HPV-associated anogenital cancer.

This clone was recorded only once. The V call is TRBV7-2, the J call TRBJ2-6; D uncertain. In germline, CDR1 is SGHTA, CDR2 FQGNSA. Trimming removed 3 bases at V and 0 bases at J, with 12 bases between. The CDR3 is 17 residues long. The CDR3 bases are TGTGCCAGCAGCTTGTACGCCAGCAGCTCTGGGGCCAACGTCCTGACTTTC. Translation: CASSLYASSSGANVLTF. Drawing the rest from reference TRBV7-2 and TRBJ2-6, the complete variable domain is GAGVSQSPSNKVTEKGKDVELRCDPISGHTALYWYRQSLGQGLEFLIYFQGNSAPDKSGLPSDRFSAERTGGSVSTLTIQRTQQEDSAVYLCASSLYASSSGANVLTFGAGSRLTVL.

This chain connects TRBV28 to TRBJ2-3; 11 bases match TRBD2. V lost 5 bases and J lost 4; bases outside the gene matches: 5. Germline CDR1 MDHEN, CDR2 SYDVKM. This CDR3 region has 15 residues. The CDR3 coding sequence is TGTGCCAGCAGTCCCCCTAGCGGGGGGCCAGATACGCAGTATTTT. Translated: CASSPPSGGPDTQYF.

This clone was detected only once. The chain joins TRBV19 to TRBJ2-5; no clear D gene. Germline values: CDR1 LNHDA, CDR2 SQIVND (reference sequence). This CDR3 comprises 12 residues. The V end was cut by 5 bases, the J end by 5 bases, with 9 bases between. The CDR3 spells CASSALGETQYF. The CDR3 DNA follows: TGTGCCAGTAGTGCCTTAGGGGAGACCCAGTACTTC.

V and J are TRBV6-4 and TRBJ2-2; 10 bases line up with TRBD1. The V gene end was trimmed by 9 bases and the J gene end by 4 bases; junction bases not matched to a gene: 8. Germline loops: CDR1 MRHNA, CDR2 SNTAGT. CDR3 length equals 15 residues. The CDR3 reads CARSGQGTFTGELFF. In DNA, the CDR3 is TGTGCCAGGTCGGGACAGGGGACTTTCACCGGGGAGCTGTTTTTT.

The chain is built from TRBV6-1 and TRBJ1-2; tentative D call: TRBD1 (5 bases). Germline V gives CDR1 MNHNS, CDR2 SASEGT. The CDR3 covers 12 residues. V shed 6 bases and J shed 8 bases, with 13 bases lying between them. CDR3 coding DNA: TGTGCCAGCAGGGGGGGGATGAGAGGCTACACCTTC. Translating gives CASRGGMRGYTF.

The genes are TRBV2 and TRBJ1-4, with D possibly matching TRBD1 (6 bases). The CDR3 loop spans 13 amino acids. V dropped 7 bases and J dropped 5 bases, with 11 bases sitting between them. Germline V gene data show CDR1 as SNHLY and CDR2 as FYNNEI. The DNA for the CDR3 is TGTGCCAGCACCTACGGACAGAATGAAAAACTGTTTTTT. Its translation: CASTYGQNEKLFF.

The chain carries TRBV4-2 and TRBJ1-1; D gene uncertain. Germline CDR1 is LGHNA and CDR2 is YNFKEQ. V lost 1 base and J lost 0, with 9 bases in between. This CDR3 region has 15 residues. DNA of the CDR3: TGTGCCAGCAGCCAAGTTGGACGGATGAACACTGAAGCTTTCTTT. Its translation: CASSQVGRMNTEAFF.

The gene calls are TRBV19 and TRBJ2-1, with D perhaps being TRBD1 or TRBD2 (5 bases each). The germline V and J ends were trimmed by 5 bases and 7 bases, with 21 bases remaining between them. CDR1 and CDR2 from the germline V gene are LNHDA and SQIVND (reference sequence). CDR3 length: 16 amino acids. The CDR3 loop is CASSDTRGGSRNEQFF. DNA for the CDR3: TGTGCCAGTAGTGATACTAGGGGCGGATCAAGAAATGAGCAGTTCTTC.

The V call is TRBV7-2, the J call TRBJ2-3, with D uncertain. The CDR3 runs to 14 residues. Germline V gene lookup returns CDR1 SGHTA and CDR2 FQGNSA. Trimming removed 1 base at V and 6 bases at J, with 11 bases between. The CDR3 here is CASSLVRTPDTQYF. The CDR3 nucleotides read TGTGCCAGCAGCTTAGTCCGTACCCCGGATACGCAGTATTTT.

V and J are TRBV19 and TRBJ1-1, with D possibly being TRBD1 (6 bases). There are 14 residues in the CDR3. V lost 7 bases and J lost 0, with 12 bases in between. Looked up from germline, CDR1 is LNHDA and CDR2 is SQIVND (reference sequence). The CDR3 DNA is TGTGCCAGTAAGACGGGACAAATGAACACTGAAGCTTTCTTT. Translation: CASKTGQMNTEAFF.

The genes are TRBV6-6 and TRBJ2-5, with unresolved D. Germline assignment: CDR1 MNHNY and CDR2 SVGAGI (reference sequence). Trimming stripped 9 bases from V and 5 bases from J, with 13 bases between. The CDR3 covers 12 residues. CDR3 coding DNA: TGTGCCAGTAAATCGACGCGGGAGACCCAGTACTTC. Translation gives CASKSTRETQYF.

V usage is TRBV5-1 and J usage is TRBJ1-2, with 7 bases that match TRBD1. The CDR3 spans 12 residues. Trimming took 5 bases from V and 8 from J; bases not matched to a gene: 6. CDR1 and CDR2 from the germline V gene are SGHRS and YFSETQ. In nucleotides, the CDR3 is TGCGCCAGCAGTTTTACAGGGGAGGGCTACACCTTC. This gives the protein CASSFTGEGYTF.

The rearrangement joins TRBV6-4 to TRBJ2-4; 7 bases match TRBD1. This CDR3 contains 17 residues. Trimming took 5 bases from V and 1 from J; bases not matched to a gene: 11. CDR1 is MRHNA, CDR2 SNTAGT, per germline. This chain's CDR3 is CASSRRTVQGAKNIQYF. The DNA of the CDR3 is TGTGCCAGCAGTCGACGGACAGTACAGGGGGCCAAAAACATTCAGTACTTC.